One sample yielded the 19 T cell receptor beta chains listed below, sequenced in a study of blood T cell repertoires in COVID-19. Assay: immunoSEQ multiplex PCR; the TCRdb copy retains only in-frame clones and omits some. The table lists a few hundred thousand clones, 65% to 90% of them singletons, with about an eighth in the top ten. Specimen: peripheral blood. The receptors were sampled from a woman aged 70-85 years with COVID-19, enrolled during active disease.

This clone appeared once. This sequence joins TRBV21-1 and TRBJ1-1; whether TRBD1, the table's D call, matches the DNA was not checked. TRBV21-1 is a pseudogene. This CDR3 is built from 14 residues. The CDR3, as DNA: TGTGCCAATATTCCGGGACAGATGAACACTGAAGCTTTCTTT. Amino acid sequence: CANIPGQMNTEAFF.

The genes are TRBV6-5 and TRBJ2-7; the D gene is possibly TRBD1 (5 bases). CDR1 and CDR2 (germline): MNHEY, SVGAGI. The CDR3 runs to 16 residues. V was pared by 4 bases and J by 2 bases, with 18 bases between. The CDR3 DNA sequence: TGTGCCAGCAGTTTTAGGTCAGCAGGGTCACCCTACGAGCAGTACTTC. Protein product: CASSFRSAGSPYEQYF.

The chain links TRBV28 to TRBJ2-5, with a possible D match to TRBD1 (5 bases). Germline V gene sequence: CDR1 MDHEN, CDR2 SYDVKM. The CDR3 is made up of 15 amino acids. With 6 bases removed from V and 4 bases from J, the gap between germline ends came to 18 bases. The chain's CDR3 is CASSSSTQGRETQYF. The CDR3, as DNA: TGTGCCAGCAGCTCTAGTACTCAGGGTAGAGAGACCCAGTACTTC.

This clone was seen more than once but under ten times. The V call is TRBV2, the J call TRBJ1-6; 7 nucleotides match TRBD1. In germline, CDR1 is SNHLY, CDR2 FYNNEI. This CDR3 is 15 amino acids long. Trimming took 1 base from V and 5 from J; bases not matched to a gene: 2. This chain's CDR3 is CASSEDRGHNSPLHF. The CDR3 nucleotides are TGTGCCAGCAGTGAAGACAGGGGACATAATTCACCCCTCCACTTT.

This clone appeared once. This chain links TRBV18 with TRBJ2-7, with D tentatively TRBD1 (6 bases). V was trimmed by 4 bases and J by 2 bases, leaving 15 bases between them. Germline CDR1 and CDR2: KGHSH and LQKENI. The CDR3 extends over 15 amino acids. The CDR3 loop is CASSRITGLPYEQYF. Here the CDR3 DNA reads TGTGCCAGCTCACGTATCACAGGGCTGCCCTACGAGCAGTACTTC.

J is TRBJ2-5 and V is TRBV11-2; TRBD2 might be the D (5 bases). This CDR3 region has 14 residues. Looked up from germline, CDR1 is SGHAT and CDR2 is FQNNGV. V lost 0 bases to trimming and J lost 4 bases, with 9 bases between them. The CDR3 spells CASSLDTGGETQYF. As DNA, the CDR3 is TGTGCCAGCAGCTTAGACACCGGAGGAGAGACCCAGTACTTC. Full variable domain (remainder filled in from reference TRBV11-2 and TRBJ2-5): EAGVAQSPRYKIIEKRQSVAFWCNPISGHATLYWYQQILGQGPKLLIQFQNNGVVDDSQLPKDRFSAERLKGVDSTLKIQPAKLEDSAVYLCASSLDTGGETQYFGPGTRLLVL.

The chain carries TRBV3-1 (or the pseudogene TRBV3-2) and TRBJ1-1; the D is unclear. CDR1 LGHDT and CDR2 YNNKEL come from the germline V gene (reference sequence). The length of the CDR3 is 15 residues. Trimming stripped 4 bases from V and 0 bases from J, with 12 bases between. CDR3 amino acids: CASSLHTQMNTEAFF. CDR3 coding DNA: TGTGCCAGCAGCCTCCACACCCAGATGAACACTGAAGCTTTCTTT.

This clone was found once. The rearrangement links TRBV30 to TRBJ2-3, with 8 bases identical to TRBD2. V was clipped by 7 bases and J by 7 bases; unmatched bases: 13. CDR1 and CDR2 from the germline V gene are GTSNPN and SVGIG (reference sequence). CDR3 length equals 14 residues. This CDR3 is CASRVGGGLYTQYF. In nucleotides, the CDR3 is TGTGCCTCCAGAGTCGGCGGGGGGCTGTATACGCAGTATTTT. Complete variable domain (other parts from reference TRBV30 and TRBJ2-3): SQTIHQWPATLVQPVGSPLSLECTVEGTSNPNLYWYRQAAGRGLQLLFYSVGIGQISSEVPQNLSASRPQDRQFILSSKKLLLSDSGFYLCASRVGGGLYTQYFGPGTRLTVL.

This rearrangement joins TRBV7-2 to TRBJ1-3; TRBD1 is a possible D gene (6 bases). V was trimmed by 1 base and J by 4 bases, leaving 11 bases between them. Germline CDR1 reads SGHTA; CDR2 reads FQGNSA. The length of the CDR3 is 15 residues. CDR3 protein: CASSLGAGVGNTIYF. CDR3 in DNA: TGTGCCAGCAGCTTAGGGGCAGGGGTAGGAAACACCATATATTTT.

The chain recombines TRBV24-1 with TRBJ1-2; TRBD1 is a possible D gene (5 bases). This CDR3 spans 16 amino acids. Trimming took 4 bases from V and 6 from J, leaving 20 bases between them. Germline V gene data show CDR1 as KGHDR and CDR2 as SFDVKD. As DNA, the CDR3 is TGTGCCACCAGTGACTCGCAAACAGGCCAGGCAAATGGCTACACCTTC. The encoded protein is CATSDSQTGQANGYTF.

This chain uses TRBV7-2 with TRBJ2-3, with D perhaps matching TRBD2 (7 bases). From germline, CDR1 is SGHTA and CDR2 FQGNSA. The V and J ends lost 5 bases and 0 bases respectively, with 15 bases between them. The CDR3 runs 16 residues. DNA for the CDR3: TGTGCCAGCAGCGTCATGGGGGGGCCCAGCACAGATACGCAGTATTTT. Translated, it gives CASSVMGGPSTDTQYF.

The chain uses TRBV5-1 and TRBJ2-3; 7 bases line up with TRBD2. Germline assignment: CDR1 SGHRS and CDR2 YFSETQ. Unmatched junction bases numbered 13, after V lost 4 bases and J lost 5 bases. The CDR3 has 16 residues. The CDR3 coding sequence is TGCGCCAGCAGCCCCCGGCGGTGGGGGGGGGTAGATACGCAGTATTTT. Protein: CASSPRRWGGVDTQYF.

This chain joins TRBV7-2 and TRBJ1-1; no clear D gene. Trimming removed 5 bases at V and 2 bases at J, with 12 bases between. Germline CDR1 reads SGHTA; CDR2 reads FQGNSA. The CDR3 length is 14 residues. The CDR3 spells CASSPSSGNTEAFF. The CDR3 nucleotides read TGTGCCAGCAGCCCAAGCTCGGGTAACACTGAAGCTTTCTTT.

V and J are TRBV11-1 and TRBJ2-7, with 14 bases lining up with TRBD2. CDR1 is SGHAT, CDR2 FQDESV, per germline (reference sequence). The trim removed 4 bases at V and 8 bases at J, leaving 4 bases unmatched. This CDR3 region has 14 residues. The CDR3 loop is CASSSGLAGGQQYF. CDR3 bases: TGTGCCAGCAGCTCTGGACTAGCGGGGGGCCAGCAGTACTTC.

The genes are TRBV5-1 and TRBJ1-1; TRBD1 might be the D (5 bases). The V end lost 5 bases, the J end lost 1 base, and 18 bases lay between the germline ends. Germline V gene sequence: CDR1 SGHRS, CDR2 YFSETQ. The CDR3 has 16 amino acids. CDR3 coding DNA: TGCGCCAGCAGTTTTGGGTGGCAGGGTCGGAACACTGAAGCTTTCTTT. Translation: CASSFGWQGRNTEAFF.

This clone was seen a single time. The rearrangement uses TRBV2 and TRBJ2-7; TRBD2 is a possible D gene (5 bases). Germline values: CDR1 SNHLY, CDR2 FYNNEI. Deletions cut 5 bases from V and 5 bases from J, with 22 bases between. The CDR3 contains 16 residues. This chain's CDR3 is CASSSLLDSPIDEQYF. The CDR3 DNA reads TGTGCCAGCAGTTCCCTGTTGGACTCCCCAATAGACGAGCAGTACTTC.

For the CDR3, the DNA is TGTGCCAGCGGCCGACTAGCGGCTAGCACAGATACGCAGTATTTT. Its translation is CASGRLAASTDTQYF. The chain recombines TRBV6-5 with TRBJ2-3; the match to TRBD2 covers 9 bases. V shed 8 bases and J 0 bases; nucleotides not matched to a gene: 6. Germline V gene lookup returns CDR1 MNHEY and CDR2 SVGAGI. There are 15 residues in the CDR3.

The chain has TRBV7-8 and TRBJ1-1; D might be TRBD1 (6 bases). This CDR3 comprises 14 residues. V was pared by 2 bases and J by 4 bases, with 11 bases between. CDR1 is SGHVS, CDR2 FQNEAQ, per germline. In DNA, the CDR3 is TGTGCCAGCAGCTTAATATCAGGGGTCACTGAAGCTTTCTTT. The encoded protein is CASSLISGVTEAFF.

This rearrangement joins TRBV20-1 to TRBJ1-4, with 7 bases fitting TRBD1. Losses at the gene ends were 2 bases for V and 10 bases for J; bases not matched to a gene: 1. The germline CDR1 and CDR2 sequences are DFQATT and SNEGSKA (reference sequence). There are 11 residues in the CDR3. In DNA, the CDR3 is TGCAGTGCTAGAAGACAGGGAAAACTGTTTTTT. The encoded protein is CSARRQGKLFF.